This passage covers 10 T cell receptor beta chains from one sample sequenced in a study of shared clonotypes between healthy human individuals (dated by TCRdb to about 2020). The library was prepared using the immunoSEQ multiplex PCR assay. TCRdb mirrors the immuneACCESS table, restricted to in-frame sequences. Some clones are absent from its copies; in checked studies, under half trace to an unresolved V gene, and the reason for the others is unknown. The sample contains over a million clones, approximately 78% of them found a single time. In total, the top ten clones hold roughly 0.61% of the sample. Sequenced input: memory CD4+ T cells from PBMCs. The intended sense of this specimen's cell subset or site label: CD45RA-negative fraction. The receptors stem from a man in his late teens or twenties in good health. Some clones in this sample may be carry-over from other donors' samples.

This clone has ten or more counts. The chain couples TRBV15 to TRBJ1-4; 7 nucleotides agree with TRBD1. J was trimmed by 2 bases and V by 4 bases; bases with no gene match: 1. The CDR3 sequence is 14 residues long. Per germline, CDR1 LNHNV and CDR2 YYDKDF (reference sequence). The CDR3 loop is CATSKTGTNEKLFF. The CDR3 DNA sequence: TGTGCCACCAGCAAGACAGGGACTAATGAAAAACTGTTTTTT.

This sequence joins TRBV5-1 and TRBJ2-1; D gene uncertain. This CDR3 has 15 residues. Trimming pared 4 bases from V and 0 bases from J, leaving 11 bases between. Germline lookup yields CDR1 SGHRS and CDR2 YFSETQ. The CDR3 bases are TGCGCCAGCAGCCGAGACTGGGGCTCCTACAATGAGCAGTTCTTC. This sequence encodes CASSRDWGSYNEQFF.

This clone has just a few counts. This sample also contains other DNA sequences that code for the same CDR3. The chain uses TRBV28 and TRBJ1-1, with TRBD1 matching over 11 bases. The CDR3 length is 15 residues. V was pared by 6 bases and J by 5 bases, with 8 bases of the junction left unmatched. CDR1 MDHEN and CDR2 SYDVKM come from the germline V gene. CDR3 nucleotides: TGTGCCAGCAGCCCCGGACAGGGGGCGAAGACTGAAGCTTTCTTT. Translating gives CASSPGQGAKTEAFF.

The genes are TRBV9 and TRBJ2-6, with TRBD1 as a possible D gene (5 bases). This CDR3 contains 17 residues. V shed 2 bases and J shed 4 bases, with 16 bases lying between them. Per germline, CDR1 SGDLS and CDR2 YYNGEE. As DNA, the CDR3 is TGTGCCAGCAGCGTGTCAGGGTCTCGTTTAGGGGCCAACGTCCTGACTTTC. It encodes CASSVSGSRLGANVLTF.

This clone was seen once. Written as DNA, the CDR3 is TGCGCCAGCAGCTTTGGACCCGCCGCCAAAAACATTCAGTACTTC. It is translated as CASSFGPAAKNIQYF. The chain recombines TRBV5-1 with TRBJ2-4; D is unclear. V lost 2 bases and J 1 base, leaving 10 bases between the germline ends. The CDR3 spans 15 residues. The V gene's germline CDR1 is SGHRS and CDR2 YFSETQ.

V and J are TRBV6-5 and TRBJ1-4, with 9 bases identical to TRBD1. In germline, CDR1 is MNHEY, CDR2 SVGAGI. J gave up 6 bases and V 6 bases, and 8 bases lay outside the gene matches. CDR3 length equals 15 residues. The CDR3 DNA follows: TGTGCCAGCAGCAGGGGCCGGACAGGGGATGAAAAACTGTTTTTT. Protein sequence: CASSRGRTGDEKLFF.

To note about this clone: In the same sample, other DNA sequences code for this CDR3. V is TRBV7-9 and J is TRBJ1-5; the D gene is possibly TRBD1 (5 bases). Trimming left V 4 bases short and J 10 bases short, with 11 bases between. CDR3 length: 12 amino acids. Germline CDR1 and CDR2: SEHNR and FQNEAQ (reference sequence). The CDR3 loop reads CASSSGVQPQHF. In nucleotides, the CDR3 is TGTGCCAGCAGCTCGGGGGTGCAACCCCAGCATTTT.

The chain employs TRBV18 and TRBJ2-5; D is perhaps TRBD2 (6 bases). Trimming cost V 3 bases and J 2 bases, with 13 bases left between them. In germline, CDR1 is KGHSH, CDR2 LQKENI. The length of the CDR3 is 15 residues. Written as DNA, the CDR3 is TGTGCCAGCTCACCGTTCGCGGGGCTACAAGAGACCCAGTACTTC. This sequence encodes CASSPFAGLQETQYF.

V is TRBV28 and J is TRBJ2-1; maybe TRBD1 (5 bases). The germline V gene has CDR1 MDHEN and CDR2 SYDVKM. There are 11 residues in the CDR3. The CDR3 coding sequence is TGTGCTACCAGGGTTTACAATGAGCAGTTCTTC. Its protein is CATRVYNEQFF.

The chain employs TRBV18 and TRBJ2-2; 7 bases are a match to TRBD1. The ends lost 4 bases at V and 5 bases at J; junction bases unmatched: 4. Looked up from germline, CDR1 is KGHSH and CDR2 is LQKENI. The CDR3 runs to 14 residues. In nucleotides, the CDR3 is TGTGCCAGCTCACAGGGGACAGTAACCGGGGAGCTGTTTTTT. Translation gives CASSQGTVTGELFF.